These 25 T cell receptor beta chains originate from one sample sequenced in a study of OX40 agonist ivuxolimab in advanced cancers. TCRdb's copy holds only in-frame clones and misses some; the assay was immunoSEQ multiplex PCR. The repertoire has 60,000 or so clones, almost 95% of them found once; the top ten carry roughly 13%. The source material was CD4+ or CD8+ T cells sorted from blood, sampled in a trial of the OX40 agonist ivuxolimab. All receptors come from an adult with an advanced solid tumor such as melanoma, head and neck, liver or kidney cancer.

V usage is TRBV11-2 and J usage is TRBJ2-7, with a weak D call TRBD2 (6 bases). The V end lost 3 bases, the J end lost 2 bases, and 8 bases lay between the germline ends. The germline V gene has CDR1 SGHAT and CDR2 FQNNGV. This CDR3 contains 13 residues. Written as DNA, the CDR3 is TGTGCCAGCAGCTTGAGACTAGCCTACGAGCAGTACTTC. Translation: CASSLRLAYEQYF.

The CDR3 spells CASSQDSSLHLNYGYTF. CDR3 coding DNA: TGCGCCAGCAGCCAAGATTCTTCGCTACACCTTAACTATGGCTACACCTTC. The chain carries TRBV4-3 and TRBJ1-2; D is undetermined. Germline CDR1 is LGHNA and CDR2 is YSLEER. The V gene lost 0 bases and the J gene lost 1 base, with 15 bases spanning the gap. The CDR3 covers 17 residues.

The J gene is TRBJ2-7, the V gene TRBV7-9, with D perhaps TRBD1 (6 bases). V gave up 6 bases and J gave up 4 bases, with 13 bases separating them. The germline CDR1 and CDR2 sequences are SEHNR and FQNEAQ (reference sequence). The CDR3 length is 13 residues. The CDR3 region has the DNA TGTGCCAGCAGTTGGCGCAGGGGTTACGAGCAGTACTTC. Residues: CASSWRRGYEQYF.

This chain uses TRBV5-1 with TRBJ2-3, with D possibly being TRBD1 or TRBD2 (6 bases each). Germline-derived CDR1 and CDR2 are SGHRS and YFSETQ. This CDR3 comprises 17 residues. Trimming took off 2 bases at V and 1 base at J, with 17 bases between the two ends. CDR3 in amino acids: CASSLSHRGVGTDTQYF. The CDR3 region has the DNA TGCGCCAGCAGCTTATCTCATAGGGGGGTAGGCACAGATACGCAGTATTTT.

This clone has a single count. The chain uses TRBV7-9 and TRBJ2-2; tentatively, D is TRBD2 (5 bases). The CDR3 contains 17 residues. V was clipped by 2 bases and J by 3 bases, with 16 bases between them. CDR1 and CDR2 from the germline V gene are SEHNR and FQNEAQ (reference sequence). In DNA form, the CDR3 reads TGTGCCAGCAGCTTAATAGTAGGCGGGTTTTACACCGGGGAGCTGTTTTTT. Residues: CASSLIVGGFYTGELFF.

The chain has TRBV9 and TRBJ2-7; D is uncertain. CDR1 and CDR2 from the germline V gene are SGDLS and YYNGEE. This CDR3 comprises 14 residues. V dropped 0 bases and J dropped 3 bases, with 10 bases sitting between them. The CDR3 DNA reads as TGTGCCAGCAGCGTAGGGGGAAGTGACTACGAGCAGTACTTC. As protein: CASSVGGSDYEQYF. Full variable domain (outside the CDR3, taken from reference TRBV9 and TRBJ2-7): DSGVTQTPKHLITATGQRVTLRCSPRSGDLSVYWYQQSLDQGLQFLIQYYNGEERAKGNILERFSAQQFPDLHSELNLSSLELGDSALYFCASSVGGSDYEQYFGPGTRLTVT.

CDR3 in amino acids: CASSLEPAPTGELFF. The CDR3, as DNA: TGTGCCAGCAGCTTAGAGCCAGCGCCAACCGGGGAGCTGTTTTTT. This sequence joins TRBV7-2 and TRBJ2-2, with D uncertain. V was cut by 1 base and J by 5 bases, with 11 bases left in between. The germline gives CDR1 SGHTA, CDR2 FQGNSA. The CDR3 spans 15 residues. The whole variable domain, remainder taken from reference TRBV7-2 and TRBJ2-2, is GAGVSQSPSNKVTEKGKDVELRCDPISGHTALYWYRQSLGQGLEFLIYFQGNSAPDKSGLPSDRFSAERTGGSVSTLTIQRTQQEDSAVYLCASSLEPAPTGELFFGEGSRLTVL.

The sample holds one count of this clone. The J gene is TRBJ1-2, the V gene TRBV2; the D gene is possibly TRBD1 (6 bases). The V end was cut by 6 bases, the J end by 1 base, with 12 bases between. Germline CDR1 is SNHLY and CDR2 is FYNNEI. There are 14 residues in the CDR3. This chain's CDR3 is CASSRQDFNYGYTF. The CDR3 region has the DNA TGTGCCAGCAGCAGACAGGATTTTAACTATGGCTACACCTTC.

The chain's CDR3 is CASSFGGDRSYEQYF. The CDR3 region has the DNA TGTGCCAGCAGCTTTGGGGGGGACCGCTCCTACGAGCAGTACTTC. The V gene is TRBV13, the J gene TRBJ2-7, with TRBD2 matching 7 bases. Unmatched junction bases numbered 5, after V lost 3 bases and J lost 0 bases. The CDR3 spans 15 residues. Germline CDR1 is PRHDT and CDR2 is FYEKMQ (reference sequence). The variable domain in full, with the rest retrieved from reference TRBV13 and TRBJ2-7, is AAGVIQSPRHLIKEKRETATLKCYPIPRHDTVYWYQQGPGQDPQFLISFYEKMQSDKGSIPDRFSAQQFSDYHSELNMSSLELGDSALYFCASSFGGDRSYEQYFGPGTRLTVT.

The rearrangement links TRBV7-6 to TRBJ2-3, with no clear D. Germline CDR1 reads SGHVS; CDR2 reads FNYEAQ. The V gene lost 1 base and the J gene lost 0 bases, with 8 bases spanning the gap. CDR3 length equals 15 residues. The CDR3 region is CASSLVSESTDTQYF. As DNA, the CDR3 is TGTGCCAGCAGCTTAGTGAGCGAGAGCACAGATACGCAGTATTTT.

V is TRBV27 and J is TRBJ2-4; D might be TRBD1 (5 bases). This CDR3 is 14 amino acids long. V lost 5 bases and J lost 8, with 16 bases in between. CDR1 is MNHEY, CDR2 SMNVEV, per germline (reference sequence). The CDR3 loop reads CASSPTPQGDIQYF. The CDR3 DNA follows: TGTGCCAGCAGTCCGACCCCCCAAGGGGACATTCAGTACTTC.

CDR3 sequence reads: CASSLRGSSDEQFF. In DNA form, the CDR3 reads TGTGCCAGTAGTCTCAGGGGTTCTAGCGATGAGCAGTTCTTC. The rearrangement links TRBV19 to TRBJ2-1; either TRBD1 or TRBD2 may supply D (6 bases each). CDR1 is LNHDA, CDR2 SQIVND, per germline (reference sequence). The CDR3 is 14 residues long. Trimming took 5 bases from V and 8 from J, leaving 16 bases between them.

The chain carries TRBV7-6 and TRBJ2-2; possible D gene TRBD1, 5 bases. The CDR3 is 17 amino acids. Trimming took 1 base from V and 3 from J, leaving 15 bases between them. Germline assignment: CDR1 SGHVS and CDR2 FNYEAQ. In DNA form, the CDR3 reads TGTGCCAGCAGCTTAGGTCGGGTAAAGGGGCACACCGGGGAGCTGTTTTTT. Residues: CASSLGRVKGHTGELFF.

This rearrangement joins TRBV19 to TRBJ2-7; perhaps TRBD1 as D (6 bases). The CDR3 is 14 amino acids. Germline V gene data show CDR1 as LNHDA and CDR2 as SQIVND (reference sequence). Trimming took 3 bases from V and 3 from J, leaving 12 bases between them. In DNA, the CDR3 is TGTGCCAGTAGTATGGCAGGGGCCTTCTACGAGCAGTACTTC. Its protein is CASSMAGAFYEQYF.

The rearrangement uses TRBV9 and TRBJ2-1; D is ambiguous. V was cut by 1 base and J by 8 bases, with 10 bases left in between. Germline V CDR1 and CDR2: SGDLS, YYNGEE. There are 13 residues in the CDR3. This CDR3 reads CASSVTGPDEQFF. CDR3 DNA sequence: TGTGCCAGCAGCGTAACCGGTCCGGATGAGCAGTTCTTC.

The chain recombines TRBV27 with TRBJ1-1; 8 bases line up with TRBD1. The CDR3 has 14 residues. Germline V gene lookup returns CDR1 MNHEY and CDR2 SMNVEV (reference sequence). The V segment lost 3 bases and the J segment 4 bases; nucleotides outside the gene matches: 4. This chain's CDR3 is CASSFQGAGTEAFF. The CDR3 nucleotides are TGTGCCAGCAGTTTTCAGGGGGCCGGCACTGAAGCTTTCTTT.

V gene TRBV9 combines with J gene TRBJ2-3; 7 nucleotides agree with TRBD1. The length of the CDR3 is 16 residues. Unmatched junction bases numbered 8, after V lost 3 bases and J lost 1 base. Germline CDR1 is SGDLS and CDR2 is YYNGEE. The CDR3 sequence: CASSEAGGGGTDTQYF. Written as DNA, the CDR3 is TGTGCCAGCAGCGAAGCAGGGGGTGGCGGCACAGATACGCAGTATTTT. Full variable domain (remainder filled in from reference TRBV9 and TRBJ2-3): DSGVTQTPKHLITATGQRVTLRCSPRSGDLSVYWYQQSLDQGLQFLIQYYNGEERAKGNILERFSAQQFPDLHSELNLSSLELGDSALYFCASSEAGGGGTDTQYFGPGTRLTVL.

J is TRBJ2-1 and V is TRBV30; tentatively, D is TRBD2 (6 bases). Looked up from germline, CDR1 is GTSNPN and CDR2 is SVGIG (reference sequence). V dropped 1 base and J dropped 0 bases, with 7 bases sitting between them. The CDR3 length is 14 residues. The chain's CDR3 is CAWSGGASYNEQFF. As DNA, the CDR3 is TGTGCCTGGAGTGGCGGGGCCTCCTACAATGAGCAGTTCTTC.

This clone was recorded once. V usage is TRBV7-9 and J usage is TRBJ2-2; possible D gene TRBD2, 5 bases. Germline CDR1 SEHNR, CDR2 FQNEAQ (reference sequence). The CDR3 consists of 15 residues. V lost 2 bases to trimming and J lost 0 bases, with 7 bases between them. This CDR3 is CASSLRGSNTGELFF. CDR3 in DNA: TGTGCCAGCAGCTTACGGGGTTCGAACACCGGGGAGCTGTTTTTT.

This chain connects TRBV13 to TRBJ1-1; D possibly corresponds to TRBD1 (5 bases). Trimming cost V 5 bases and J 0 bases, with 13 bases left between them. The CDR3 is 15 residues long. Germline-derived CDR1 and CDR2 are PRHDT and FYEKMQ (reference sequence). CDR3 amino acids: CASSQQGVVNTEAFF. In DNA form, the CDR3 reads TGTGCCAGCAGCCAGCAAGGGGTTGTGAACACTGAAGCTTTCTTT. The full variable domain, completed using reference TRBV13 and TRBJ1-1, is AAGVIQSPRHLIKEKRETATLKCYPIPRHDTVYWYQQGPGQDPQFLISFYEKMQSDKGSIPDRFSAQQFSDYHSELNMSSLELGDSALYFCASSQQGVVNTEAFFGQGTRLTVV.

The chain employs TRBV9 and TRBJ2-1; 7 bases align to TRBD2. The CDR3 is made up of 16 amino acids. Germline assignment: CDR1 SGDLS and CDR2 YYNGEE. Trimming took 0 bases from V and 8 from J; bases not matched to a gene: 11. This CDR3 reads CASSVEGGLEIDEQFF. CDR3 nucleotide sequence: TGTGCCAGCAGCGTAGAGGGCGGACTAGAGATCGATGAGCAGTTCTTC.

J is TRBJ1-1 and V is TRBV4-3, with D uncertain. Germline V gives CDR1 LGHNA, CDR2 YSLEER. The length of the CDR3 is 12 residues. V was cut by 4 bases and J by 4 bases, with 7 bases left in between. The chain's CDR3 is CASSPDGTEAFF. In DNA, the CDR3 is TGCGCCAGCAGCCCGGACGGCACTGAAGCTTTCTTT.

The chain recombines TRBV27 with TRBJ1-4; possible D gene TRBD1, 6 bases. The germline V gene encodes CDR1 MNHEY and CDR2 SMNVEV (reference sequence). This CDR3 has 15 residues. V was trimmed by 3 bases and J by 4 bases, leaving 12 bases between them. The CDR3 loop is CASSLGKGGNEKLFF. CDR3 bases: TGTGCCAGCAGTTTGGGGAAGGGGGGTAATGAAAAACTGTTTTTT.

This clone was counted once. V usage is TRBV7-8 and J usage is TRBJ2-3, with 9 bases fitting TRBD1. The V segment lost 6 bases and the J segment 0 bases; nucleotides outside the gene matches: 4. This CDR3 spans 15 amino acids. The V gene's germline CDR1 is SGHVS and CDR2 FQNEAQ. The CDR3 reads CASSTGGESTDTQYF. For the CDR3, the DNA is TGTGCCAGCAGTACAGGGGGCGAAAGCACAGATACGCAGTATTTT. Drawing the rest from reference TRBV7-8 and TRBJ2-3, the complete variable domain is GAGVSQSPRYKVAKRGQDVALRCDPISGHVSLFWYQQALGQGPEFLTYFQNEAQLDKSGLPSDRFFAERPEGSVSTLKIQRTQQEDSAVYLCASSTGGESTDTQYFGPGTRLTVL.

The V call is TRBV19, the J call TRBJ2-7; 7 nucleotides line up with TRBD1. Germline V CDR1 and CDR2: LNHDA, SQIVND (reference sequence). V lost 6 bases, J lost 1 base, and 9 bases stayed unmatched. The CDR3 sequence is 15 residues long. The CDR3 DNA sequence: TGTGCCAGTAGCCCCGGGACAGCTTCTTCCTACGAGCAGTACTTC. Translated, it gives CASSPGTASSYEQYF.